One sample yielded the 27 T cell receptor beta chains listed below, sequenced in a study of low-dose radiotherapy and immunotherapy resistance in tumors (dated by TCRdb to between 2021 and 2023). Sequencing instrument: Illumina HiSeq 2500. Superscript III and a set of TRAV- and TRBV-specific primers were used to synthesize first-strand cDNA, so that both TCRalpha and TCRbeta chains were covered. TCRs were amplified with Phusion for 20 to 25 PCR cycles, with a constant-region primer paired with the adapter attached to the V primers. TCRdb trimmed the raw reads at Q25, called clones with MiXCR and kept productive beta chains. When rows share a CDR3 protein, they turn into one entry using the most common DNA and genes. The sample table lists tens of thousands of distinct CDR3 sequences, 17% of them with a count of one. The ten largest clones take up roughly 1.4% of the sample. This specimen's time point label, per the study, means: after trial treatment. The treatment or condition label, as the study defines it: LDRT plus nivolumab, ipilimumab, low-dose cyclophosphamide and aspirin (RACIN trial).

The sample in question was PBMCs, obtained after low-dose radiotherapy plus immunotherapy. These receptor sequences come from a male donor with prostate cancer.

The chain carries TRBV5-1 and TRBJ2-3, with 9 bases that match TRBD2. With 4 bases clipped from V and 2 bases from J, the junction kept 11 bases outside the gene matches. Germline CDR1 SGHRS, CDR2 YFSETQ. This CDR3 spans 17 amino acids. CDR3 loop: CASSPTLAGSNTDTQYF. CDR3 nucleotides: TGCGCCAGCAGCCCCACCCTAGCGGGGTCAAACACAGATACGCAGTATTTT.

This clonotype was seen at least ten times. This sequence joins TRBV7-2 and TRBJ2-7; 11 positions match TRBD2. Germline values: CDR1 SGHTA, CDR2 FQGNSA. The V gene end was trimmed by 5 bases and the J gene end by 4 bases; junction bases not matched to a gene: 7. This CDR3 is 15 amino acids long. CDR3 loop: CASSEYGTSGYEQYF. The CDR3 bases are TGTGCCAGCAGCGAATACGGGACTAGCGGTTACGAGCAGTACTTC.

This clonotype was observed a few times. The CDR3, as DNA: TGCAGTGCACACACAGGGCCCGGAGAGCAGTACTTC. It specifies CSAHTGPGEQYF. The chain recombines TRBV20-1 with TRBJ2-7; perhaps TRBD1 as D (6 bases). CDR1 is DFQATT, CDR2 SNEGSKA, per germline (reference sequence). The CDR3 runs to 12 residues. Trimming stripped 6 bases from V and 7 bases from J, with 16 bases between.

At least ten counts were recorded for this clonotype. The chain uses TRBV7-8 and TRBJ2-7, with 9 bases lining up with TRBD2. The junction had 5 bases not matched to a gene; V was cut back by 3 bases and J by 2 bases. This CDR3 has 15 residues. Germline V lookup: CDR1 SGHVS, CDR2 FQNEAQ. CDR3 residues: CASSFSVAGAYEQYF. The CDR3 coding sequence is TGTGCCAGCAGCTTCTCTGTAGCGGGGGCCTACGAGCAGTACTTC. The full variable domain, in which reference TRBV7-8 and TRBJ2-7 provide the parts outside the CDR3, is GAGVSQSPRYKVAKRGQDVALRCDPISGHVSLFWYQQALGQGPEFLTYFQNEAQLDKSGLPSDRFFAERPEGSVSTLKIQRTQQEDSAVYLCASSFSVAGAYEQYFGPGTRLTVT.

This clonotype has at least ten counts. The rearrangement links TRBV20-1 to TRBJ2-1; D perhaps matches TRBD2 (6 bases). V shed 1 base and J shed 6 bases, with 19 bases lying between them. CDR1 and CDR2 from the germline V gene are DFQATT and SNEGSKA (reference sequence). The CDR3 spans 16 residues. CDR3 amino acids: CSARGGGGGPANEQFF. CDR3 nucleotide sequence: TGCAGTGCTAGAGGGGGTGGGGGAGGCCCCGCCAATGAGCAGTTCTTC.

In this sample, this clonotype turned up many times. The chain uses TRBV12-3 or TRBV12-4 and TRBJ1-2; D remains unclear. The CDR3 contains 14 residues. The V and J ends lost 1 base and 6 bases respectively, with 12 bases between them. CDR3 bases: TGTGCCAGCAGTTTAGTGGCAAGTCGAGATGGCTACACCTTC. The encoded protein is CASSLVASRDGYTF.

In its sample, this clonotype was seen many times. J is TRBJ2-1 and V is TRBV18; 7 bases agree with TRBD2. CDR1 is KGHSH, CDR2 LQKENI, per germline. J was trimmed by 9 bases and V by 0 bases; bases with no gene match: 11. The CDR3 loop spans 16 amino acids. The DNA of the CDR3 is TGTGCCAGCTCACCACCTGGAAACAGGCCGGGGGGTGAGCAGTTCTTC. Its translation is CASSPPGNRPGGEQFF.

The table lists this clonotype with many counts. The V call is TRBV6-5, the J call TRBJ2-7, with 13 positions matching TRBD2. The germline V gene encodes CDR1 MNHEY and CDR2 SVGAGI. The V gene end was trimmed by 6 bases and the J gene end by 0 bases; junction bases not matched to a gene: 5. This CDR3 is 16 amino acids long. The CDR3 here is CASRHRTSGSSYEQYF. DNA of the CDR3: TGTGCCAGCAGACACCGGACTAGCGGGAGCTCCTACGAGCAGTACTTC.

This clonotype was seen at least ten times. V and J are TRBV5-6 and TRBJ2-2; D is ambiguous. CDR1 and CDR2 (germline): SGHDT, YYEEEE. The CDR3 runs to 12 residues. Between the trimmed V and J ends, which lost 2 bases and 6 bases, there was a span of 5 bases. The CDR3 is CASSFSPGELFF. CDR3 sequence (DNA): TGTGCCAGCAGCTTCAGTCCCGGGGAGCTGTTTTTT.

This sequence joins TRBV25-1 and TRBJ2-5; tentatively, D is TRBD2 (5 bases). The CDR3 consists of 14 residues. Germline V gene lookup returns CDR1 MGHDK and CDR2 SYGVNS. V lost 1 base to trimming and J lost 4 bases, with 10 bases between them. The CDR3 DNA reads TGTGCCAGCAGTGAATTAGGACTGGCAGAGACCCAGTACTTC. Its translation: CASSELGLAETQYF.

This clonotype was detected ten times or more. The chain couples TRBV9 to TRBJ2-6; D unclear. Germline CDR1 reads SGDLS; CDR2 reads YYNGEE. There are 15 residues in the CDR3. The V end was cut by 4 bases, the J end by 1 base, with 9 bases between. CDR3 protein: CASSPHISGANVLTF. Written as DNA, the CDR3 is TGTGCCAGCAGCCCTCACATTTCTGGGGCCAACGTCCTGACTTTC.

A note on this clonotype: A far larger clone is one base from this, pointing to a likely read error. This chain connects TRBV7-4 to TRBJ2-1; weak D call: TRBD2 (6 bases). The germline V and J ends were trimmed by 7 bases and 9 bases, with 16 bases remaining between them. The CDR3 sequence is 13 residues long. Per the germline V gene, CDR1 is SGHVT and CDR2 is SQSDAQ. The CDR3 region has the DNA TGTGCCAGCACCACTAGCAGGAGTTCTGAGCAGTTCTTC. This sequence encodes CASTTSRSSEQFF.

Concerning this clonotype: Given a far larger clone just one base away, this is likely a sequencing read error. For the CDR3, the DNA is TGTGCCAGCAACTTAGACAGGGAACAGCCCCAGCATTTT. Encoded protein: CASNLDREQPQHF. The chain uses TRBV13 and TRBJ1-5; 7 bases fit TRBD1. CDR3 length: 13 residues. Germline assignment: CDR1 PRHDT and CDR2 FYEKMQ (reference sequence).

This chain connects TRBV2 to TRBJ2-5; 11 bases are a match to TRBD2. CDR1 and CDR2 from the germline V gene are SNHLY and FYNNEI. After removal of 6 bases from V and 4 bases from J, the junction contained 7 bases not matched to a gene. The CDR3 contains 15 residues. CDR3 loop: CASRDNLAGGETQYF. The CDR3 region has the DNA TGTGCCAGCAGAGATAACCTAGCGGGAGGAGAGACCCAGTACTTC.

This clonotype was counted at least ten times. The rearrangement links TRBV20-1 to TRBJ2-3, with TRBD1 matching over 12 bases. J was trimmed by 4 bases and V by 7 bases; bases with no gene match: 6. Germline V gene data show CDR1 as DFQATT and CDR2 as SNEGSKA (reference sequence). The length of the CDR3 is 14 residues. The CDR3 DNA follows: TGCAGTGGCGGGACAGGGGGCCTTGCAGATACGCAGTATTTT. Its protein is CSGGTGGLADTQYF.

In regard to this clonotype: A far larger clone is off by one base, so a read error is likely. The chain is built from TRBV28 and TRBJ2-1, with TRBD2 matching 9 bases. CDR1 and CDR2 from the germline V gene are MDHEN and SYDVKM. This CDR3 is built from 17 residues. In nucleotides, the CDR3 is TGTGCCGGCAGGTGGGACCCGACTAGCGGAGCTACCAATGAGCAGTTCTTC. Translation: CAGRWDPTSGATNEQFF. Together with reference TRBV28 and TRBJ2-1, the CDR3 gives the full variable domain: DVKVTQSSRYLVKRTGEKVFLECVQDMDHENMFWYRQDPGLGLRLIYFSYDVKMKEKGDIPEGYSVSREKKERFSLILESASTNQTSMYLCAGRWDPTSGATNEQFFGPGTRLTVL.

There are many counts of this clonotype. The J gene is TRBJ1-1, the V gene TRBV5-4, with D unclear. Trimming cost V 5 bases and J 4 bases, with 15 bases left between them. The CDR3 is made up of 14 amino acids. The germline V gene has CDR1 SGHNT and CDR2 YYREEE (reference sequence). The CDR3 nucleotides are TGTGCCAGCAGTATCGACACGGGCTTCACTGAAGCTTTCTTT. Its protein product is CASSIDTGFTEAFF.

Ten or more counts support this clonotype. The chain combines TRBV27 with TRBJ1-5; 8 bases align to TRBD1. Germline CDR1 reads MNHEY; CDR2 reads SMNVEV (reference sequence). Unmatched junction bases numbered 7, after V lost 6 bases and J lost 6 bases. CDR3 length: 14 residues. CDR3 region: CASSRTGFGQPQHF. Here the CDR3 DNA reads TGTGCCAGCAGCCGGACAGGGTTCGGTCAGCCCCAGCATTTT.

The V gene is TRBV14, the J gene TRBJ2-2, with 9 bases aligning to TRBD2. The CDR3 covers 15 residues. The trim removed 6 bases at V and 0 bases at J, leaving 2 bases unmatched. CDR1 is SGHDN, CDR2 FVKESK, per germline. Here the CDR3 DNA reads TGTGCCAGCAGTCTAGCGGGAACGAACACCGGGGAGCTGTTTTTT. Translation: CASSLAGTNTGELFF. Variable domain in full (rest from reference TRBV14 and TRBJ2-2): EAGVTQFPSHSVIEKGQTVTLRCDPISGHDNLYWYRRVMGKEIKFLLHFVKESKQDESGMPNNRFLAERTGGTYSTLKVQPAELEDSGVYFCASSLAGTNTGELFFGEGSRLTVL.

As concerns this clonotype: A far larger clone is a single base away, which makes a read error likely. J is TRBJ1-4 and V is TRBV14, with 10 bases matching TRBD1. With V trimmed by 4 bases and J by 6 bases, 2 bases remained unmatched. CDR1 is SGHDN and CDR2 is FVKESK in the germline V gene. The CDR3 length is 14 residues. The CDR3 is CASSPGTGDEKLFF. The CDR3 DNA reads TGTGCCAGCAGCCCCGGGACAGGGGATGAAAAACTGTTTTTT.

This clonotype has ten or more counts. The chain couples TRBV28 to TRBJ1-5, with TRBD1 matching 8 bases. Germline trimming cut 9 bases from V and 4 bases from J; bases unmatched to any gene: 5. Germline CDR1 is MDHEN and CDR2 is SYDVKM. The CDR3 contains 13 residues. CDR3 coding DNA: TGTGCCAGTGTTGGGGACAGGAATCAGCCCCAGCATTTT. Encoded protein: CASVGDRNQPQHF.

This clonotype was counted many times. Here the CDR3 reads CSAVGRSRYF. The CDR3 DNA is TGCAGTGCTGTGGGTAGGAGTAGGTATTTT. The chain employs TRBV20-1 and TRBJ2-3; unclear D gene. Trimming took 5 bases from V and 14 from J, leaving 14 bases between them. This CDR3 region has 10 residues. The germline gives CDR1 DFQATT, CDR2 SNEGSKA (reference sequence).

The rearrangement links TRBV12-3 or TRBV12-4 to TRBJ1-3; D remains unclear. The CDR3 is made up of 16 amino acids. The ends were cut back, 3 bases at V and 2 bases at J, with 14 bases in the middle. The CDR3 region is CASSLAVGAPGNTIYF. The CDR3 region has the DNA TGTGCCAGCAGTTTGGCGGTTGGAGCTCCTGGAAACACCATATATTTT.

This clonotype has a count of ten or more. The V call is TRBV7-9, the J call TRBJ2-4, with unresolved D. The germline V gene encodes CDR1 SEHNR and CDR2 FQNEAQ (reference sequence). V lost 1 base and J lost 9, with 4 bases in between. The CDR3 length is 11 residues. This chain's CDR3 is CASSLGTIQYF. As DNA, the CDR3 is TGTGCCAGCAGCTTAGGAACCATTCAGTACTTC.

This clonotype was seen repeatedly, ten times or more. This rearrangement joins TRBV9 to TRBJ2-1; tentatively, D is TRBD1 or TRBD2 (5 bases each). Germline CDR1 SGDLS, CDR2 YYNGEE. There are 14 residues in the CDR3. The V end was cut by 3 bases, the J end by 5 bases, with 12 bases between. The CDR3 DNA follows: TGTGCCAGCAGCGCCTGGGACGTCAACAATGAGCAGTTCTTC. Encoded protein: CASSAWDVNNEQFF.

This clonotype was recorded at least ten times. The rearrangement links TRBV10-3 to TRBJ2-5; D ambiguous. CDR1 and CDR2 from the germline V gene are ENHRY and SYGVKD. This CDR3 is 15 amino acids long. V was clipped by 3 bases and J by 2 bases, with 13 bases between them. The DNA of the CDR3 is TGTGCCATCAGTGACCTATCCCACGGGCAAGAGACCCAGTACTTC. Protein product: CAISDLSHGQETQYF.

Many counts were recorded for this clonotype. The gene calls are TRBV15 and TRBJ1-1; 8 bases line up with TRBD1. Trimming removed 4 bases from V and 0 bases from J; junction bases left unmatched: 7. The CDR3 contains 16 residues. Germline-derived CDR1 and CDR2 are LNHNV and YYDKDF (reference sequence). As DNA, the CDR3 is TGTGCCACCAGCACTGCGACAGGGGATCTGAACACTGAAGCTTTCTTT. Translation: CATSTATGDLNTEAFF.